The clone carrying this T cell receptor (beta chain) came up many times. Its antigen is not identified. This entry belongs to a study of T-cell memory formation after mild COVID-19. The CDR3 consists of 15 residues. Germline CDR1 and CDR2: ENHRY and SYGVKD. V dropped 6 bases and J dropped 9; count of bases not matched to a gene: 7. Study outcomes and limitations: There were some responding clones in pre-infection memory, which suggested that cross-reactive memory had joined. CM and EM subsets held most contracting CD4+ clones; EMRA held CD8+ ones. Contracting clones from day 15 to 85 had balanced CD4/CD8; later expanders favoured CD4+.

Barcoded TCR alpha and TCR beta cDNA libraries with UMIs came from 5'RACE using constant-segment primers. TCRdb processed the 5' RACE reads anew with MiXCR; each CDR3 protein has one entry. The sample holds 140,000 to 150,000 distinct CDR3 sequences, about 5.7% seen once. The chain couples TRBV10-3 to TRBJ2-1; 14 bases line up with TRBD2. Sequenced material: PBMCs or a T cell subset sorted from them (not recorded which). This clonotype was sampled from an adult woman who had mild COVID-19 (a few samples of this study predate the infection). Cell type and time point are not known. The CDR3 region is CAIRPGLAGEVEQFF. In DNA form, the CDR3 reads TGTGCCATCAGGCCGGGACTAGCGGGGGAGGTTGAGCAGTTCTTC.